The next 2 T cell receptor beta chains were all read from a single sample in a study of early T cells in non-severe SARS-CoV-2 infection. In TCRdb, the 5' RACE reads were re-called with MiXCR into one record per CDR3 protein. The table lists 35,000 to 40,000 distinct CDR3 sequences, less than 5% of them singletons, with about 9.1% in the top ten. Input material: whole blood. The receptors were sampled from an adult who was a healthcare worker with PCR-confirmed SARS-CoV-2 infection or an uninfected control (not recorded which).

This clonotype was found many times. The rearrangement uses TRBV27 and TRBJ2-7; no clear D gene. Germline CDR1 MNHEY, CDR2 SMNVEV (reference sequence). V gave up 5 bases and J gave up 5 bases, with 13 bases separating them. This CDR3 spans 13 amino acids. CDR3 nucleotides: TGTGCCAGCAGTCAAAACAGTATCCACGAGCAGTACTTC. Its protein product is CASSQNSIHEQYF.

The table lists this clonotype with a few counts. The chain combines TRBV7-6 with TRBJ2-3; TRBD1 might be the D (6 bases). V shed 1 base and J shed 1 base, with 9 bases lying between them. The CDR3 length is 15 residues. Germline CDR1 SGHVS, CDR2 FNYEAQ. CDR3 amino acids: CASSLVPGGTDTQYF. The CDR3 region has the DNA TGTGCCAGCAGCTTAGTTCCAGGGGGCACAGATACGCAGTATTTT.